This TCR beta chain was recovered during a study of regulatory T cells in long-lasting Graves disease. Study in general: Graves' cases, newly diagnosed, had used antithyroid drugs under 3 months. General study results and limits: TRBV28, TRBJ1-2 and TRBJ2-5 were favored in persistent disease. The study examined only peripheral blood, not thyroid tissue.

Time point specified: newly diagnosed GD, antithyroid drugs for less than 3 months. Scientists built the TCR library using RNA that was extracted from PBMCs. Germline V gene data show CDR1 as LNHNV and CDR2 as YYDKDF (reference sequence). Trimming cost V 5 bases and J 10 bases, with 12 bases left between them. This CDR3 comprises 12 residues. As to this clonotype: Its specificity is unknown. A read error may explain this, as a much larger clone is one base away.

Researchers made TCR beta libraries by using iRepertoire HTBI primers and running Arm-PCR on CDR3 regions. Using its own MiXCR run on the multiplex PCR reads, TCRdb lists one record per CDR3 protein. The repertoire holds around 230,000 distinct CDR3 sequences, with about 17% as singletons. The input for sequencing was peripheral blood mononuclear cells (PBMCs), taken at new diagnosis, from a patient treated with antithyroid drugs. The chain joins TRBV15 to TRBJ2-1; TRBD1 is a possible D gene (6 bases). The sequence was collected from a female donor with Graves disease. CDR3 in DNA: TGTGCCACCAGCCCAGGGGTCGACGAGCAGTTCTTC. This sequence encodes CATSPGVDEQFF.